A single sample gave rise to the 2 T cell receptor beta chains below, sequenced in a study of cytomegalovirus exposure and HLA in healthy donors. The PCR employed 60 Vbeta primers together with 13 Jbeta primers. Profiled with immunoSEQ multiplex PCR; TCRdb holds only in-frame clones, not every one. The sample contains 130,000 or so clones, over 8.5% of which appear only once. Sequencing used PBMCs. These receptors originate from a woman between 35 and 50 years old in good health and CMV-seropositive.

This clone was found a few times. The chain uses TRBV20-1 and TRBJ2-5, with D perhaps TRBD1 (5 bases). Germline V gene data show CDR1 as DFQATT and CDR2 as SNEGSKA (reference sequence). CDR3 length: 11 amino acids. V lost 6 bases and J lost 1, with 6 bases in between. As DNA, the CDR3 is TGCAGTGCCAGGGTCCAAGAGACCCAGTACTTC. It yields the protein CSARVQETQYF.

The chain uses TRBV27 and TRBJ1-1; D is ambiguous. There are 14 residues in the CDR3. Per the germline V gene, CDR1 is MNHEY and CDR2 is SMNVEV (reference sequence). Trimming stripped 0 bases from V and 1 base from J, with 6 bases between. The CDR3 DNA is TGTGCCAGCAGTTTATCCGGAGAGAACACTGAAGCTTTCTTT. Translated: CASSLSGENTEAFF.